The 7 T cell receptor delta chains below come from one sample, sequenced in a study of γδ T cells in repeated Plasmodium falciparum infection. Vgamma9/Vdelta2+ and Vdelta2-negative gammadelta T cells were flow-sorted from PBMC for bulk sequencing. TCRdb reran clone calling via CATT on the multiplex PCR reads. The table records roughly 93,000 delta-chain clones, 1.4% of them present only once. Specimen: gamma-delta T cells from blood. Receptors originate from a pool of human donors (malaria-infected and uninfected, not separated).

This clone appeared a few times. J is TRDJ1 and V is TRDV1, with TRDD3 identical over 7 bases. No J segment appears in TCRdb, so it was assigned here by matching the sequence to germline. J gave up 0 bases and V 7 bases, and 26 bases lay outside the gene matches. From germline, CDR1 is TSWWSYY and CDR2 QGS. The length of the CDR3 is 21 residues. In DNA form, the CDR3 reads TGTGCTCTTGTGGTTCATTCCCCACGGATTCTGGGGGCCCCGTACACCGATAAACTCATCTTT. Amino acid sequence: CALVVHSPRILGAPYTDKLIF.

This clone turned up a few times. With a far larger clone one base away, a read error is the likely cause. In the same sample, other DNA sequences code for this CDR3. The CDR3: CACDTVGSNRGQHWGIGSTDKLIF. The CDR3 nucleotides are TGTGCCTGCGACACCGTCGGGTCTAACCGAGGACAGCACTGGGGGATAGGGTCCACCGATAAACTCATCTTT. The J gene is TRDJ1, the V gene TRDV2; 11 bases are shared with TRDD3. The J gene was not available in TCRdb and was assigned here by matching the DNA to germline segments. This CDR3 has 24 amino acids. From germline, CDR1 is GEAIGNYY and CDR2 EKD.

This clone is a singleton in its sample. This chain links TRDV1 with TRDJ1; tentative D call: TRDD3 (5 bases). The J gene was not available in TCRdb and was assigned here by matching the DNA to germline segments. V lost 3 bases to trimming and J lost 2 bases, with 19 bases between them. CDR3 length: 17 amino acids. From germline, CDR1 is TSWWSYY and CDR2 QGS. In nucleotides, the CDR3 is TGTGCTCTTGGGGATTCTTCGCGGGGGGCTGCAACCGATAAACTCATCTTT. It yields the protein CALGDSSRGAATDKLIF.

The sample holds many counts of this clone. TCRdb's protein for this DNA is that of a much larger clone and differs from the translation at residue 12, likely a read error; the protein shown is the DNA translation. J is TRDJ1 and V is TRDV3; D call uncertain. The CDR3 totals 17 residues. Per the germline V gene, CDR1 is TVYSNPD and CDR2 is GDNSRS (reference sequence). V was trimmed by 0 bases and J by 4 bases, leaving 24 bases between them. The CDR3 coding sequence is TGTGCCTTTAGTTGGAGTCTTCGGGTCTGGTACATCGATAAACTCATCTTT. Translation: CAFSWSLRVWYIDKLIF. The full variable domain, completed using reference TRDV3 and TRDJ1, is CDKVTQSSPDQTVASGSEVVLLCTYDTVYSNPDLFWYRIRPDYSFQFVFYGDNSRSEGADFTQGRFSVKHILTQKAFHLVISPVRTEDSATYYCAFSWSLRVWYIDKLIFGKGTRVTVEP.

Of note for this clone: The mismatch at residue 14 between this DNA's translation and the TCRdb protein of a much larger clone likely reflects a read error; the protein shown is translated from the DNA. This sequence joins TRDV1 and TRDJ1, with 8 bases lining up with TRDD3. In the absence of a J gene in TCRdb, the DNA was matched to germline to assign it here. This CDR3 has 19 amino acids. V gave up 2 bases and J gave up 3 bases; unmatched junction bases: 17. Germline V lookup: CDR1 TSWWSYY, CDR2 QGS. The CDR3 sequence: CALGEGPTPRDTGADKLIF. CDR3 nucleotides: TGTGCTCTTGGGGAAGGGCCTACCCCGAGGGATACGGGAGCCGATAAACTCATCTTT.

Regarding this clone: One base separates it from a far larger clone, so it is likely a read error. This specimen includes other DNA sequences encoding the same CDR3. The V and J genes are TRDV2 and TRDJ1; 7 nucleotides agree with TRDD3. The J gene, left out of TCRdb, was set here by checking the DNA against germline. Germline V gene sequence: CDR1 GEAIGNYY, CDR2 EKD. The CDR3 runs 14 residues. Trimming cost V 4 bases and J 7 bases; bases outside gene matches: 11. Here the CDR3 reads CACDATHPGGKLIF. DNA for the CDR3: TGTGCCTGTGATGCGACTCATCCTGGGGGTAAACTCATCTTT.

In regard to this clone: TCRdb has a much larger clone's protein, which differs at residue 13 from the translation of this DNA, likely because of a read error; what is shown is the protein translated from the DNA. The chain carries TRDV1 and TRDJ1, with 10 bases that match TRDD3. TCRdb carries no J gene annotation; the J gene was assigned here by matching the DNA with germline. This CDR3 is 19 amino acids long. Germline V gives CDR1 TSWWSYY, CDR2 QGS. The J segment lost 3 bases and the V segment lost 1 base, leaving 14 bases of the junction unmatched. The CDR3 sequence: CALGERDFLLGDASDKLIF. The DNA for the CDR3 is TGTGCTCTTGGGGAACGAGACTTCCTACTGGGGGATGCTTCCGATAAACTCATCTTT.